A selection of T cell receptor beta chains follows, all from one sample in a study of regulatory T cells in long-lasting Graves disease. In TCRdb, the multiplex PCR reads were re-called with MiXCR into one record per CDR3 protein. This table has more than 300,000 distinct CDR3 sequences, 12% appearing once. The data were also submitted as part of a second study, on T cells in Graves' hyperthyroidism and ophthalmopathy.

Specimen: peripheral blood mononuclear cells (PBMCs), collected at new diagnosis, from a patient treated with antithyroid drugs. All receptors come from a woman between 18 and 29 years old with Graves disease. CDR3s include the opening cysteine and the closing phenylalanine or tryptophan. The D gene is left open where the match is weak. Size tells how often a clone was seen (once, few, many) or the class of an expanded clone, and some rows leave it out.

j_call: TRBJ1-6; d_call: NA; v_call: TRBV4-3; clone_size: few; cdr3_aa: CASSQDRGRYNSPLHF; cdr3_nt: TGCGCCAGCAGCCAAGATCGGGGGAGATATAATTCACCCCTCCACTTT
j_call: TRBJ1-1; d_call: TRBD1; v_call: TRBV19; clone_size: NA; cdr3_aa: CAGGQGVNTEAFF; cdr3_nt: TGTGCCGGCGGACAGGGGGTGAACACTGAAGCTTTCTTT
j_call: TRBJ1-5; d_call: NA; v_call: TRBV20-1; clone_size: many; cdr3_aa: CSASKNDQPQHF; cdr3_nt: TGCAGTGCTAGTAAGAATGATCAGCCCCAGCATTTT
j_call: TRBJ2-5; d_call: TRBD2; v_call: TRBV28; clone_size: many; cdr3_aa: CASSDWAGGRDNQETQYF; cdr3_nt: TGTGCCAGCAGTGATTGGGCGGGAGGCCGTGACAACCAAGAGACCCAGTACTTC
j_call: TRBJ2-3; d_call: NA; v_call: TRBV2; clone_size: many; cdr3_aa: CASIRGITRTDTQYF; cdr3_nt: TGTGCCAGCATCAGGGGAATAACCCGCACAGATACGCAGTATTTT
j_call: TRBJ2-3; d_call: NA; v_call: TRBV5-1; clone_size: many; cdr3_aa: CASSFRSGVTDTQYF; cdr3_nt: TGCGCCAGCAGCTTCAGATCCGGGGTCACAGATACGCAGTATTTT
j_call: TRBJ2-1; d_call: TRBD1; v_call: TRBV27; clone_size: many; cdr3_aa: CASIPLGQGVNEQFF; cdr3_nt: TGTGCCAGCATTCCTCTAGGACAGGGCGTCAATGAGCAGTTCTTC
j_call: TRBJ2-7; d_call: TRBD2; v_call: TRBV20-1; clone_size: few; cdr3_aa: CSASGLAGSSSYEQYF; cdr3_nt: TGCAGTGCCAGCGGACTAGCGGGGTCTAGCTCCTACGAGCAGTACTTC
j_call: TRBJ2-3; d_call: TRBD2; v_call: TRBV20-1; clone_size: many; cdr3_aa: CSARDGTSPTDTQYF; cdr3_nt: TGCAGTGCTAGAGATGGGACTAGCCCGACAGATACGCAGTATTTT
j_call: TRBJ2-1; d_call: TRBD2; v_call: TRBV15; clone_size: many; cdr3_aa: CATAQPGLDYNEQFF; cdr3_nt: TGTGCCACCGCCCAACCGGGACTAGACTACAATGAGCAGTTCTTC
j_call: TRBJ2-1; d_call: TRBD1; v_call: TRBV10-3; clone_size: many; cdr3_aa: CAISESRGGGDEQFF; cdr3_nt: TGTGCCATCAGTGAGTCGAGAGGGGGCGGCGATGAGCAGTTCTTC
j_call: TRBJ2-3; d_call: NA; v_call: TRBV7-8; clone_size: many; cdr3_aa: CASSPPSRGTDTQYF; cdr3_nt: TGTGCCAGCAGCCCACCCTCGCGCGGAACAGATACGCAGTATTTT
j_call: TRBJ1-1; d_call: NA; v_call: TRBV4-3; clone_size: NA; cdr3_aa: CASSQAGSGTEAFF; cdr3_nt: TGCGCCAGCAGCCAAGCAGGGTCGGGCACTGAAGCTTTCTTT
j_call: TRBJ1-3; d_call: NA; v_call: TRBV12-3/TRBV12-4; clone_size: many; cdr3_aa: CASSSSWGNTIYF; cdr3_nt: TGTGCCAGCAGCTCGTCTTGGGGAAACACCATATATTTT
j_call: TRBJ2-2; d_call: NA; v_call: TRBV15; clone_size: few; cdr3_aa: CATSRVGTFTGELFF; cdr3_nt: TGTGCCACCAGCAGAGTGGGGACTTTCACCGGGGAGCTGTTTTTT
j_call: TRBJ2-3; d_call: NA; v_call: TRBV20-1; clone_size: many; cdr3_aa: CSVTGTNIDTQYF; cdr3_nt: TGCAGTGTCACCGGGACAAACATAGATACGCAGTATTTT
j_call: TRBJ1-2; d_call: NA; v_call: TRBV6-2/TRBV6-3; clone_size: few; cdr3_aa: CASSFIPTVGVYGYTF; cdr3_nt: TGTGCCAGCAGTTTCATCCCGACTGTGGGAGTCTATGGCTACACCTTC
j_call: TRBJ2-1; d_call: NA; v_call: TRBV7-2; clone_size: NA; cdr3_aa: CASSLPRDSHPDNEQFF; cdr3_nt: TGTGCCAGCAGCTTACCTAGGGACTCCCATCCTGACAATGAGCAGTTCTTC